What follows are 28 T cell receptor beta chains derived from one specimen sequenced in a study of control samples from healthy donors and cancer patients. Produced via immunoSEQ multiplex PCR; TCRdb's table is partial and in-frame only. The data contain some 130,000 clones, approximately 92% of them seen just once; the ten biggest clones take up 2% to 3%. Sequencing was carried out using blood. The receptors shown here come from a man aged 40-49 years in good health.

This chain joins TRBV5-1 and TRBJ1-6; no definite D call. V was trimmed by 2 bases and J by 7 bases, leaving 7 bases between them. The germline gives CDR1 SGHRS, CDR2 YFSETQ. The CDR3 contains 13 residues. The CDR3 region has the DNA TGCGCCAGCAGCTTTGGAGGCAATTCACCCCTCCACTTT. As protein: CASSFGGNSPLHF.

The genes are TRBV7-9 and TRBJ2-3; weak D call: TRBD1 (6 bases). The germline CDR1 and CDR2 sequences are SEHNR and FQNEAQ (reference sequence). CDR3 length: 17 residues. Trimming left V 5 bases short and J 0 bases short, with 18 bases between. In DNA form, the CDR3 reads TGTGCCAGCAGCCCCTCGATGGGGGCCTATAGCACAGATACGCAGTATTTT. The encoded protein is CASSPSMGAYSTDTQYF.

This clone has a single count. The chain has TRBV2 and TRBJ1-5; the D is unclear. The V end lost 3 bases, the J end lost 1 base, and 7 bases lay between the germline ends. The CDR3 consists of 14 residues. Germline V gives CDR1 SNHLY, CDR2 FYNNEI. The CDR3 here is CASSDGLSNQPQHF. The CDR3 DNA follows: TGTGCCAGCAGTGACGGGTTGAGCAATCAGCCCCAGCATTTT.

The rearrangement uses TRBV5-1 and TRBJ2-5; TRBD2 aligns across 9 bases. V was pared by 3 bases and J by 5 bases, with 5 bases of the junction left unmatched. CDR3 length: 14 residues. Germline V gives CDR1 SGHRS, CDR2 YFSETQ. The CDR3 nucleotides read TGCGCCAGCAGCTATTCCGGGACTAGCGAGACCCAGTACTTC. Protein product: CASSYSGTSETQYF.

The rearrangement uses TRBV7-6 and TRBJ1-1; TRBD1 matches at 8 bases. The CDR3 extends over 15 amino acids. J was trimmed by 1 base and V by 4 bases; bases with no gene match: 5. The V gene's germline CDR1 is SGHVS and CDR2 FNYEAQ. The CDR3 nucleotides read TGTGCCAGCAGCTCCGGCCAGGGGGCGAACACTGAAGCTTTCTTT. Translation gives CASSSGQGANTEAFF.

The chain uses TRBV20-1 and TRBJ2-7; D unclear. Germline V gene lookup returns CDR1 DFQATT and CDR2 SNEGSKA (reference sequence). CDR3 size: 11 residues. V was cut by 4 bases and J by 3 bases, with 7 bases left in between. CDR3 bases: TGCAGTGCTACCAGAGACTACGAGCAGTACTTC. Translation gives CSATRDYEQYF.

The chain couples TRBV5-1 to TRBJ2-2; maybe TRBD2 (5 bases). V dropped 4 bases and J dropped 7 bases, with 17 bases sitting between them. CDR1 SGHRS and CDR2 YFSETQ come from the germline V gene. This CDR3 has 15 amino acids. Here the CDR3 reads CASSRDTWSGGELFF. CDR3 DNA: TGCGCCAGCAGCCGAGACACGTGGAGCGGCGGGGAGCTGTTTTTT.

CDR3 in amino acids: CASSPIHSFWPGNTIYF. The CDR3 DNA is TGCGCCAGCAGCCCGATCCACAGCTTTTGGCCTGGAAACACCATATATTTT. This chain uses TRBV23-1 with TRBJ1-3; D is ambiguous. TRBV23-1 is sorted into the ORF group, with uncertain function. CDR3 length equals 17 residues. Deletions cut 6 bases from V and 2 bases from J, with 20 bases between.

The V and J genes are TRBV27 and TRBJ2-5, with 7 nucleotides matching TRBD2. The CDR3 loop spans 15 amino acids. The trim removed 4 bases at V and 1 base at J, leaving 6 bases unmatched. The V gene's germline CDR1 is MNHEY and CDR2 SMNVEV (reference sequence). In DNA, the CDR3 is TGTGCCAGCAGTTCGACGGGGGGACGCCAAGAGACCCAGTACTTC. Translated, it gives CASSSTGGRQETQYF.

V gene TRBV6-6 combines with J gene TRBJ1-2; D is uncertain. CDR3 size: 14 residues. Deletions cut 4 bases from V and 2 bases from J, with 11 bases between. Germline CDR1 is MNHNY and CDR2 is SVGAGI (reference sequence). CDR3 nucleotides: TGTGCCAGCAGTTCTTTTGGGGAAAACTATGGCTACACCTTC. It specifies CASSSFGENYGYTF.

The chain links TRBV6-5 to TRBJ2-7; tentative D call: TRBD1 (6 bases). V shed 6 bases and J shed 3 bases, with 12 bases lying between them. This CDR3 comprises 13 residues. The germline V gene has CDR1 MNHEY and CDR2 SVGAGI. Written as DNA, the CDR3 is TGTGCCAGCAGAGGGACACCTGTCTACGAGCAGTACTTC. Amino acid sequence: CASRGTPVYEQYF.

This clone showed up just once. The rearrangement joins TRBV28 to TRBJ1-2; D gene ambiguous. Germline values: CDR1 MDHEN, CDR2 SYDVKM. Trimming shortened V by 0 bases and J by 6 bases, and 17 bases separated the two germline ends. There are 16 residues in the CDR3. The CDR3 sequence: CASSLWAVPPIDGYTF. CDR3 bases: TGTGCCAGCAGTTTATGGGCGGTGCCACCAATCGATGGCTACACCTTC.

This clone was detected only once. The chain couples TRBV11-3 to TRBJ2-1; tentatively, D is TRBD1 (7 bases). V gave up 1 base and J gave up 5 bases, with 15 bases separating them. CDR1 and CDR2 (germline): SGHNT, YENEEA. The length of the CDR3 is 16 residues. Here the CDR3 DNA reads TGTGCCAGCAGCTTAGGGAGCGGCAGGGGGGACAATGAGCAGTTCTTC. Amino acids: CASSLGSGRGDNEQFF.

This chain connects TRBV2 to TRBJ1-2, with D unclear. Deletions cut 0 bases from V and 5 bases from J, with 7 bases between. CDR1 and CDR2 (germline): SNHLY, FYNNEI. CDR3 length: 13 residues. This CDR3 reads CASSEAIPYGYTF. DNA of the CDR3: TGTGCCAGCAGTGAAGCAATTCCATATGGCTACACCTTC.

The chain couples TRBV6-2 or TRBV6-3 to TRBJ1-2, with TRBD1 matching over 7 bases. Germline CDR1 MNHEY, CDR2 SVGEGT. V lost 6 bases to trimming and J lost 3 bases; unmatched junction nucleotides: 16. This CDR3 comprises 17 residues. CDR3 sequence (DNA): TGTGCCAGCAGCACCACGCGGCAAGCAGGGGGGCACTATGGCTACACCTTC. This codes for CASSTTRQAGGHYGYTF.

The rearrangement uses TRBV28 and TRBJ1-6; tentative D call: TRBD1 (6 bases). Germline CDR1 reads MDHEN; CDR2 reads SYDVKM. The CDR3 spans 14 residues. V lost 6 bases, J lost 7 bases, and 13 bases lay in between. The CDR3 spells CASSPTGPNSPLHF. In DNA form, the CDR3 reads TGTGCCAGCAGCCCTACAGGGCCCAATTCACCCCTCCACTTT.

The rearrangement uses TRBV2 and TRBJ2-5; maybe TRBD2 (5 bases). The ends were cut back, 3 bases at V and 0 bases at J, with 14 bases in the middle. Germline CDR1 and CDR2: SNHLY and FYNNEI. There are 16 residues in the CDR3. CDR3 in amino acids: CASSESGSTYQETQYF. Here the CDR3 DNA reads TGTGCCAGCAGTGAGTCGGGATCCACGTACCAAGAGACCCAGTACTTC.

In its sample, this clone ranks as medium-sized. The rearrangement uses TRBV7-8 and TRBJ1-2, with D uncertain. Between the trimmed V and J ends, which lost 5 bases and 5 bases, there was a span of 12 bases. The CDR3 totals 13 residues. Germline V gives CDR1 SGHVS, CDR2 FQNEAQ. The CDR3: CASSPGWGYGYTF. The CDR3 DNA is TGTGCCAGCAGCCCCGGGTGGGGTTATGGCTACACCTTC.

The chain carries TRBV5-1 and TRBJ1-6; tentatively, D is TRBD1 (6 bases). Trimming shortened V by 3 bases and J by 2 bases, and 9 bases separated the two germline ends. This CDR3 region has 15 residues. Germline assignment: CDR1 SGHRS and CDR2 YFSETQ. The CDR3 loop is CASSSDSTYNSPLHF. In nucleotides, the CDR3 is TGCGCCAGCAGCTCGGACAGCACCTATAATTCACCCCTCCACTTT. The entire variable domain, with the rest obtained from reference TRBV5-1 and TRBJ1-6, is as follows: KAGVTQTPRYLIKTRGQQVTLSCSPISGHRSVSWYQQTPGQGLQFLFEYFSETQRNKGNFPGRFSGRQFSNSRSEMNVSTLELGDSALYLCASSSDSTYNSPLHFGNGTRLTVT.

The V gene is TRBV7-3, the J gene TRBJ2-1, with unresolved D. Per the germline V gene, CDR1 is SGHTA and CDR2 is FQGTGA. CDR3 size: 15 residues. V was cut by 3 bases and J by 0 bases, with 9 bases left in between. CDR3 DNA: TGTGCCAGCAGCTTCGGCAGGAGCTCCTACAATGAGCAGTTCTTC. Residues: CASSFGRSSYNEQFF.

J is TRBJ1-3 and V is TRBV7-8; D unclear. Germline assignment: CDR1 SGHVS and CDR2 FQNEAQ. CDR3 size: 14 residues. Trimming cost V 5 bases and J 5 bases, with 13 bases left between them. CDR3 amino acids: CASSLQRLRNTIYF. CDR3 nucleotides: TGTGCCAGCAGCCTACAACGGTTAAGAAACACCATATATTTT.

V gene TRBV5-1 combines with J gene TRBJ1-1; TRBD1 is a possible D gene (5 bases). Germline V gives CDR1 SGHRS, CDR2 YFSETQ. The V end lost 5 bases, the J end lost 1 base, and 9 bases lay between the germline ends. This CDR3 region has 13 residues. CDR3 loop: CASRPGQNTEAFF. The CDR3 region has the DNA TGCGCCAGCAGGCCCGGACAGAACACTGAAGCTTTCTTT.

The V call is TRBV21-1, the J call TRBJ1-4. TRBV21-1 is marked as a pseudogene. The CDR3 runs to 14 residues. In DNA, the CDR3 is TGTGCCAGCCCTGGGGGGGTCTCCAATGAAAAACTGTTTTTT. Translated, it gives CASPGGVSNEKLFF.

The chain uses TRBV25-1 and TRBJ1-1; unclear D gene. Looked up from germline, CDR1 is MGHDK and CDR2 is SYGVNS. The CDR3 totals 15 residues. Trimming took off 5 bases at V and 1 base at J, with 14 bases between the two ends. The CDR3 DNA sequence: TGTGCCAGCAGTACCAGTCGGGGAGGGAACACTGAAGCTTTCTTT. Translation: CASSTSRGGNTEAFF.

This clone was detected once. The J gene is TRBJ1-5, the V gene TRBV28; maybe TRBD1 (6 bases). The V end lost 10 bases, the J end lost 4 bases, and 11 bases lay between the germline ends. Germline loops: CDR1 MDHEN, CDR2 SYDVKM. This CDR3 comprises 12 residues. The DNA of the CDR3 is TGTGCCATAGGGGGATTAAATCAGCCCCAGCATTTT. It yields the protein CAIGGLNQPQHF.

The chain has TRBV5-1 and TRBJ1-1, with 10 bases fitting TRBD1. From germline, CDR1 is SGHRS and CDR2 YFSETQ. CDR3 length: 16 residues. V lost 3 bases and J lost 0; bases outside the gene matches: 5. CDR3 nucleotides: TGCGCCAGCAGCTCCGGGACAGGGGCCATGAACACTGAAGCTTTCTTT. The encoded protein is CASSSGTGAMNTEAFF.

At least ten counts were recorded for this clone. The rearrangement links TRBV7-3 to TRBJ1-1; possibly TRBD1 for D (6 bases). The CDR3 has 14 residues. Trimming shortened V by 4 bases and J by 4 bases, and 13 bases separated the two germline ends. Germline CDR1 and CDR2: SGHTA and FQGTGA. The CDR3 protein is CASSSRGGGTEAFF. DNA for the CDR3: TGTGCCAGCAGCTCTCGGGGAGGGGGCACTGAAGCTTTCTTT.

This clone was recorded only once. The junction and the germline gene differ at one end; a read error may be behind it. V usage is TRBV7-3 and J usage is TRBJ1-1; no firm D call. The CDR3 length is 13 residues. Per the germline V gene, CDR1 is SGHTA and CDR2 is FQGTGA. This CDR3 reads CASSLSENAEAFF. The CDR3 DNA reads TGTGCCAGCAGCTTATCGGAGAACGCTGAAGCTTTCTTT.